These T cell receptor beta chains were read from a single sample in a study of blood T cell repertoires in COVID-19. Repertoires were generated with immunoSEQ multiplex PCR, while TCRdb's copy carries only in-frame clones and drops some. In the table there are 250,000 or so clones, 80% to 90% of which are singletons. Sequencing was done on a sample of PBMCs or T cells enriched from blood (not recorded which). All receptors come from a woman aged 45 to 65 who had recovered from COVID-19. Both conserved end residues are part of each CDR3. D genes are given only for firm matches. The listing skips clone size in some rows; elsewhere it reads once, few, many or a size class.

TGTGCCAGCAGGGCGGGGACAGGAACTAATGAAAAACTGTTTTTT	CASRAGTGTNEKLFF	TRBV27	TRBJ1-4	.	TRBD1
TGTGCCAGCAGTGACAGGGATGGCAAAAACATTCAGTACTTC	CASSDRDGKNIQYF	TRBV2	TRBJ2-4	once	.
TGTGCCAGCTCACCGGGAGCGGGGAATGGCTACACCTTC	CASSPGAGNGYTF	TRBV18	TRBJ1-2	.	.
TGTGCCAGCAGCTTAGTGGGACTAGCGGTTAGCTACGAGCAGTACTTC	CASSLVGLAVSYEQYF	TRBV11-2	TRBJ2-7	few	TRBD2
TGTGCCTGGAGTGGGGACAGGAAAGAGACCCAGTACTTC	CAWSGDRKETQYF	TRBV30	TRBJ2-5	once	TRBD1
TGTGCCAGCAGTATTACAGGGATAAAGAATTCACCCCTCCACTTT	CASSITGIKNSPLHF	TRBV27	TRBJ1-6	.	.
TGTGCCAGCAGCGCTCGATTGGGGGGTGTTAATAGCAATCAGCCCCAGCATTTT	CASSARLGGVNSNQPQHF	TRBV7-8	TRBJ1-5	.	.
TGCGCCAGCAGCCCAACTAGCGGGAGAGGGGATGAGCAGTTCTTC	CASSPTSGRGDEQFF	TRBV4-1	TRBJ2-1	.	TRBD2
TGTGCCAGCAGCTTAGGAGGACAGGAGACAGATACGCAGTATTTT	CASSLGGQETDTQYF	TRBV11-3	TRBJ2-3	.	TRBD1
TGTGCCAGTAGTGCGGACAGGGGGACAACCGGCTACACCTTC	CASSADRGTTGYTF	TRBV19	TRBJ1-2	.	TRBD1
TGTGCCAGCAGTGTACAGACTACCTACAATGAGCAGTTCTTC	CASSVQTTYNEQFF	TRBV2	TRBJ2-1	.	.
TGTGCCAGTAGTCGGGGGTTGGGCTCCTACGAGCAGTACTTC	CASSRGLGSYEQYF	TRBV19	TRBJ2-7	.	.
TGTGCCAGCAGTATCAGGGGGAATGAAGCTTTCTTT	CASSIRGNEAFF	TRBV28	TRBJ1-1	.	TRBD1
TGTGCCTGCGCCGTTGGGCTACAGCCCCAGCATTTT	CACAVGLQPQHF	TRBV30	TRBJ1-5	once	.
TGTGCCAGCAGCGTAGCTGGGGGACTACAAGAGACCCAGTACTTC	CASSVAGGLQETQYF	TRBV9	TRBJ2-5	.	TRBD2
TGTGCCAGCAGTTTCTTCTTAGTCAATGAGCAGTTCTTC	CASSFFLVNEQFF	TRBV27	TRBJ2-1	.	.
TGTGCCAGTACTCACAGTCAGGGAGGAGAGACCCAGTACTTC	CASTHSQGGETQYF	TRBV19	TRBJ2-5	.	.
TGTGCCAGTAGTCCCCTACAGGACTATAATTCACCCCTCCACTTT	CASSPLQDYNSPLHF	TRBV19	TRBJ1-6	few	.
TGTGCCACCAGTGATCTATACTATGGCTACACCTTC	CATSDLYYGYTF	TRBV24-1	TRBJ1-2	.	.
TGTGCCAGCAGCCTCGCGGGGGGGTATGATGAAAAACTGTTTTTT	CASSLAGGYDEKLFF	TRBV7-6	TRBJ1-4	few	.
TGTGCCAGCAGCCCGGGACTAGCAGTAATTAACAATGAGCAGTTCTTC	CASSPGLAVINNEQFF	TRBV11-2	TRBJ2-1	.	TRBD2
TGCGCCAGCAGTGATACAGGGCCCGCCTACAATGAGCAGTTCTTC	CASSDTGPAYNEQFF	TRBV10-1	TRBJ2-1	.	.
TGTGCCAGCAGCCACCGTCGGTTAGCGGGAGGGTGGGGTTCCTACAATGAGCAGTTCTTC	CASSHRRLAGGWGSYNEQFF	TRBV4-2	TRBJ2-1	few	TRBD2
TGCGCCAGCAGCAAGGAGGGACTTACCTACGAGCAGTACTTC	CASSKEGLTYEQYF	TRBV5-1	TRBJ2-7	.	.
TGTGCCAGCTCAATACGGTCTGGCAATGAGCAGTTCTTC	CASSIRSGNEQFF	TRBV18	TRBJ2-1	.	.
TGTGCCACCAGCAGAGTCAGGAATCAGCCCCAGCATTTT	CATSRVRNQPQHF	TRBV15	TRBJ1-5	.	.
TGTGCCAGCAGTGAATACCCTAGCGGGAGCTCCTACGAGCAGTACTTC	CASSEYPSGSSYEQYF	TRBV25-1	TRBJ2-7	.	TRBD2
TGCTCCGGCGGGTCCTATGGCTACACCTTC	CSGGSYGYTF	TRBV20-1	TRBJ1-2	.	.
TGTGCCAGCAGCTTGGGACAGGGAGGCTATGGCTACACCTTC	CASSLGQGGYGYTF	TRBV5-5	TRBJ1-2	.	TRBD1
TGTGCCAGCAGCCAAGGCGGCTCCTATAATTCACCCCTCCACTTT	CASSQGGSYNSPLHF	TRBV3-1/TRBV3-2	TRBJ1-6	.	.
TGTGCCAGCTCACCACAACTAGCGGGAGGTCAGTTCTTC	CASSPQLAGGQFF	TRBV18	TRBJ2-1	.	TRBD2
TGTGCCAGCAGGGGACAGGGTGAAGATGGAGGGGAAAAACTGTTTTTT	CASRGQGEDGGEKLFF	TRBV11-2	TRBJ1-4	.	TRBD1
TGTGCCACCAGTGTTCCTAGCGGGGGGGATGAGCAGTTCTTC	CATSVPSGGDEQFF	TRBV24-1	TRBJ2-1	.	TRBD2
TGTGCTAGTGGTCGAACAGGCCCCTACGAAAAACTGTTTTTT	CASGRTGPYEKLFF	TRBV12-5	TRBJ1-4	.	.
TGTGCCAGCAGTCCCCGCGCAGATACGCAGTATTTT	CASSPRADTQYF	TRBV27	TRBJ2-3	.	.
TGTGCCAGCAGTCAAACAGGGGTTCAAGAGCGAGAGACCCAGTACTTC	CASSQTGVQERETQYF	TRBV27	TRBJ2-5	.	TRBD1
TGTGCCAGCAGCTTAGGCCAGATTTCAACTAATGAAAAACTGTTTTTT	CASSLGQISTNEKLFF	TRBV7-9	TRBJ1-4	.	.
TGCAGCGTTGACACCCGGCTTCGCGGTTCACCCCTCCACTTT	CSVDTRLRGSPLHF	TRBV29-1	TRBJ1-6	few	.
TGTGCCAGCAGACCCTCGGGATATTTTAATGAGCAGTTCTTC	CASRPSGYFNEQFF	TRBV2	TRBJ2-1	.	.
TGCGCCAGCAGCTTGGACGGGAGGGGGTTTGGCACAGATACGCAGTATTTT	CASSLDGRGFGTDTQYF	TRBV5-1	TRBJ2-3	.	TRBD2
TGTGCCAGCAGTTTAGCAGGGGCCGGCTACACCTTC	CASSLAGAGYTF	TRBV28	TRBJ1-2	.	.
TGTGCCAGCAGCCGAAGTGGCGGGAGCCCCGGGACCCAGTACTTC	CASSRSGGSPGTQYF	TRBV27	TRBJ2-5	.	TRBD2
TGTGCCAGTAACGGGAGGGACTCCTACGAGCAGTACTTC	CASNGRDSYEQYF	TRBV6-6	TRBJ2-7	.	TRBD2
TGTGCCATCAGTGCCCCGGGGGGGAACACTGAAGCTTTCTTT	CAISAPGGNTEAFF	TRBV10-3	TRBJ1-1	.	.
TGTGCCAGCAGCCCGGAATTGGGCGGGAGGGAAAACATTCAGTACTTC	CASSPELGGRENIQYF	TRBV4-2	TRBJ2-4	.	TRBD2
TGTGCCAGCAGCCTAGGACTAGCGGGAGGGCCTAATGAGCAGTTCTTC	CASSLGLAGGPNEQFF	TRBV4-2	TRBJ2-1	.	TRBD2